This T cell receptor beta chain was sequenced for a study of cytomegalovirus exposure and HLA in healthy donors. Study-wide points: Immune exposure information available was restricted to CMV serostatus. When a later analysis was performed, an Asian-associated ancestry cluster reportedly had fewer N-insertions than the roughly 700-donor mean. Among TCR beta chains, those listed as cytomegalovirus-associated numbered about 160.

Concerning this clone: Antigen: not known.

This CDR3 contains 15 residues. With 3 bases removed from V and 2 bases from J, the gap between germline ends came to 11 bases. Germline V gene lookup returns CDR1 GTSNPN and CDR2 SVGIG (reference sequence). PCR was performed using 60 Vbeta and 13 Jbeta primers. Sequenced by immunoSEQ multiplex PCR; TCRdb stores in-frame clones only, minus some. The sample has more than 90,000 clones, under 80% seen once. Sequencing was performed on PBMCs. The sequence was collected from a man in his forties or fifties in good health and CMV-seropositive. The chain is built from TRBV30 and TRBJ1-6; no clear D. DNA of the CDR3: TGTGCCTGGAGCCCCAGCGGCCCCTATAATTCACCCCTCCACTTT. Amino acid sequence: CAWSPSGPYNSPLHF. Full variable domain (remainder filled in from reference TRBV30 and TRBJ1-6): SQTIHQWPATLVQPVGSPLSLECTVEGTSNPNLYWYRQAAGRGLQLLFYSVGIGQISSEVPQNLSASRPQDRQFILSSKKLLLSDSGFYLCAWSPSGPYNSPLHFGNGTRLTVT.